This entry features one TCR beta chain sequence. Its antigen is not known. The data were obtained in a study of radiotherapy plus CTLA-4 blockade in lung cancer. Broader study findings: Tumor-origin TCR clones grew in blood after radiotherapy plus ipilimumab. Among reported predictors of response, early blood T cell clone dynamics with interferon-beta performed best.

Some clones are missing from TCRdb's copy, which holds only in-frame ones; the method was immunoSEQ multiplex PCR. The sample carries some 90,000 clones, around 86% recorded once. With 9 bases clipped from V and 4 bases from J, the junction kept 9 bases outside the gene matches. CDR3 length: 14 amino acids. The germline CDR1 and CDR2 sequences are MNHNS and SASEGT. The specimen comprised peripheral blood, sampled from a patient treated with radiotherapy plus ipilimumab. The clonotype was recovered from a human donor with non-small cell lung cancer who had stable disease on radiotherapy plus ipilimumab. V usage is TRBV6-1 and J usage is TRBJ2-1, with 7 bases that match TRBD2. CDR3 residues: CARFPREGYNEQFF. Written as DNA, the CDR3 is TGTGCCAGGTTTCCTAGGGAGGGGTACAATGAGCAGTTCTTC.